The next 20 T cell receptor beta chains were all read from a single sample in a study of beta chain features in type 1 diabetes. Every bit of the isolated RNA underwent reverse transcription, so sequencing read expressed TCRB transcripts. Measured with immunoSEQ multiplex PCR; TCRdb has only the in-frame clones, and not every one. The sample includes 110,000 to 150,000 clones, 6.9% of them seen just once. The sample consisted of central memory CD4+ T cells from blood. These receptors came from a young woman in good health.

This clone was seen ten or more times. The rearrangement links TRBV11-2 to TRBJ2-7; 13 bases agree with TRBD2. This CDR3 region has 14 residues. CDR1 SGHAT and CDR2 FQNNGV come from the germline V gene. Trimming took 5 bases from V and 3 from J; bases not matched to a gene: 1. CDR3 region: CASSRLAGGYEQYF. CDR3 coding DNA: TGTGCCAGCAGCAGACTAGCGGGAGGCTACGAGCAGTACTTC. Complete variable domain (other parts from reference TRBV11-2 and TRBJ2-7): EAGVAQSPRYKIIEKRQSVAFWCNPISGHATLYWYQQILGQGPKLLIQFQNNGVVDDSQLPKDRFSAERLKGVDSTLKIQPAKLEDSAVYLCASSRLAGGYEQYFGPGTRLTVT.

This clone was counted ten times or more. V is TRBV28 and J is TRBJ2-1; TRBD2 agrees at 7 bases. CDR1 and CDR2 from the germline V gene are MDHEN and SYDVKM. This CDR3 comprises 15 residues. V shed 2 bases and J 9 bases; nucleotides not matched to a gene: 10. For the CDR3, the DNA is TGTGCCAGCAGTTTACGCCTAAGTGGGAGGGGTGAGCAGTTCTTC. Translating gives CASSLRLSGRGEQFF.

V gene TRBV5-4 combines with J gene TRBJ2-1; 9 nucleotides align to TRBD2. V shed 2 bases, J shed 7 bases, and the junction held 13 bases outside the gene matches. Germline-derived CDR1 and CDR2 are SGHNT and YYREEE (reference sequence). The CDR3 runs to 17 residues. The CDR3 region has the DNA TGTGCCAGCAGCTTAGGGTTACTAGCGGGCTTAGGTAATGAGCAGTTCTTC. Encoded protein: CASSLGLLAGLGNEQFF. The variable domain in full, with the rest retrieved from reference TRBV5-4 and TRBJ2-1, is ETGVTQSPTHLIKTRGQQVTLRCSSQSGHNTVSWYQQALGQGPQFIFQYYREEENGRGNFPPRFSGLQFPNYSSELNVNALELDDSALYLCASSLGLLAGLGNEQFFGPGTRLTVL.

This clone appeared many times. The sample has other DNA sequences that encode this CDR3 too. This chain connects TRBV11-3 to TRBJ2-1, with 10 bases aligning to TRBD1. This CDR3 comprises 14 residues. CDR1 and CDR2 from the germline V gene are SGHNT and YENEEA. With V trimmed by 5 bases and J by 7 bases, 5 bases remained unmatched. The CDR3, as DNA: TGTGCCAGCAGCCGGACAGGGGGTAGGAATGAGCAGTTCTTC. Its protein is CASSRTGGRNEQFF.

J is TRBJ2-2 and V is TRBV7-9; D may be TRBD1 (7 bases). V lost 8 bases, J lost 1 base, and 11 bases lay in between. CDR1 and CDR2 from the germline V gene are SEHNR and FQNEAQ (reference sequence). CDR3 length: 14 amino acids. CDR3 DNA sequence: TGTGCCAGCCCCAGGGGGGTGAACACCGGGGAGCTGTTTTTT. Translating gives CASPRGVNTGELFF.

This clone has a count of ten or more. This chain connects TRBV29-1 to TRBJ1-2; D perhaps matches TRBD1 (6 bases). The germline gives CDR1 SQVTM, CDR2 ANQGSEA. CDR3 size: 11 residues. Between the trimmed V and J ends, which lost 5 bases and 8 bases, there was a span of 12 bases. The CDR3 protein is CSVQLGQGYTF. The CDR3 region has the DNA TGCAGCGTTCAGCTAGGACAGGGCTACACCTTC. Together with reference TRBV29-1 and TRBJ1-2, the CDR3 gives the full variable domain: SAVISQKPSRDICQRGTSLTIQCQVDSQVTMMFWYRQQPGQSLTLIATANQGSEATYESGFVIDKFPISRPNLTFSTLTVSNMSPEDSSIYLCSVQLGQGYTFGSGTRLTVV.

Written as DNA, the CDR3 is TGTGCCAGCAGTTACGGGACAGAGAATCGCTACACCTTC. Translated: CASSYGTENRYTF. This chain uses TRBV6-5 with TRBJ1-2, with TRBD1 matching 7 bases. CDR3 length: 13 residues. The V gene end was trimmed by 2 bases and the J gene end by 9 bases; junction bases not matched to a gene: 6. Germline CDR1 is MNHEY and CDR2 is SVGAGI.

The J gene is TRBJ1-2, the V gene TRBV5-1; no reliable D call. This CDR3 contains 11 residues. Trimming removed 0 bases at V and 8 bases at J, with 5 bases between. The germline gives CDR1 SGHRS, CDR2 YFSETQ. The CDR3 sequence is CASSLGEGYTF. CDR3 DNA: TGCGCCAGCAGCTTGGGGGAGGGCTACACCTTC.

This clone was found many times. The chain uses TRBV4-3 and TRBJ1-1, with TRBD1 matching 11 bases. V shed 1 base, J shed 8 bases, and the junction held 6 bases outside the gene matches. Germline values: CDR1 LGHNA, CDR2 YSLEER. The CDR3 extends over 15 amino acids. The chain's CDR3 is CASSQGPGQGGEAFF. CDR3 coding DNA: TGCGCCAGCAGCCAAGGACCGGGACAGGGGGGCGAAGCTTTCTTT.

This clone was observed many times. The chain joins TRBV29-1 to TRBJ2-7, with 9 bases lining up with TRBD1. The ends lost 7 bases at V and 2 bases at J; junction bases unmatched: 9. Germline lookup yields CDR1 SQVTM and CDR2 ANQGSEA. The CDR3 covers 14 residues. This CDR3 reads CSALGTGLPYEQYF. In DNA form, the CDR3 reads TGCAGCGCTTTAGGGACAGGGCTGCCCTACGAGCAGTACTTC.

This chain connects TRBV2 to TRBJ1-4; D uncertain. Germline V gives CDR1 SNHLY, CDR2 FYNNEI. This CDR3 comprises 12 residues. V lost 3 bases and J 4 bases, leaving 3 bases between the germline ends. This CDR3 reads CASSDLNEKLFF. CDR3 nucleotide sequence: TGTGCCAGCAGTGATCTTAATGAAAAACTGTTTTTT.

At least ten counts were recorded for this clone. The junction departs from germline at one end; a sequencing error may be responsible. This chain uses TRBV7-9 with TRBJ2-5; TRBD2 matches at 7 bases. The CDR3 spans 12 residues. From germline, CDR1 is SEHNR and CDR2 FQNEAQ (reference sequence). This CDR3 is CAGTGGQETQYF. CDR3 bases: TGCGCGGGAACCGGGGGGCAAGAGACCCAGTACTTC.

This clone was picked up a small number of times. V usage is TRBV7-2 and J usage is TRBJ2-3; maybe TRBD2 (5 bases). The ends were cut back, 5 bases at V and 0 bases at J, with 12 bases in the middle. The CDR3 length is 15 residues. In germline, CDR1 is SGHTA, CDR2 FQGNSA. CDR3 residues: CASSKLGPSTDTQYF. As DNA, the CDR3 is TGTGCCAGCAGCAAACTAGGGCCAAGCACAGATACGCAGTATTTT.

This clone was observed a few times. J is TRBJ2-3 and V is TRBV6-5, with D tentatively TRBD2 (5 bases). This CDR3 is built from 15 residues. V lost 5 bases and J 2 bases, leaving 14 bases between the germline ends. CDR1 is MNHEY, CDR2 SVGAGI, per germline. CDR3 amino acids: CASSPRGRATDTQYF. The CDR3 DNA follows: TGTGCCAGCAGTCCCCGGGGAAGGGCCACAGATACGCAGTATTTT.

This clone occurred many times. This chain joins TRBV28 and TRBJ2-7; TRBD1 matches 7 bases. Germline V gene lookup returns CDR1 MDHEN and CDR2 SYDVKM. This CDR3 has 12 residues. The V and J ends lost 7 bases and 4 bases, in that order; junction bases with no gene match: 4. The CDR3 sequence: CASKGTVYEQYF. The CDR3 nucleotides are TGTGCCAGCAAAGGGACAGTGTACGAGCAGTACTTC.

The gene calls are TRBV2 and TRBJ1-2; tentative D call: TRBD1 (6 bases). The CDR3 is made up of 15 amino acids. Looked up from germline, CDR1 is SNHLY and CDR2 is FYNNEI. V was pared by 2 bases and J by 4 bases, with 14 bases between. The DNA for the CDR3 is TGTGCCAGCAGTGAACAGGGGATTGTATCCTATGGCTACACCTTC. Its translation is CASSEQGIVSYGYTF.

This clone was counted many times. The genes are TRBV4-3 and TRBJ2-3; the D gene is possibly TRBD2 (6 bases). The CDR3 covers 15 residues. Trimming shortened V by 1 base and J by 4 bases, and 12 bases separated the two germline ends. The V gene's germline CDR1 is LGHNA and CDR2 YSLEER. The chain's CDR3 is CASSQGSGVPDTQYF. The CDR3 coding sequence is TGCGCCAGCAGCCAAGGCTCGGGAGTCCCAGATACGCAGTATTTT.

This rearrangement joins TRBV29-1 to TRBJ2-7, with 10 bases aligning to TRBD2. Per the germline V gene, CDR1 is SQVTM and CDR2 is ANQGSEA. The V segment lost 5 bases and the J segment 1 base; nucleotides outside the gene matches: 5. The CDR3 has 14 residues. In nucleotides, the CDR3 is TGCAGCGTTAAAGCGGGAGGGGCTTCCTACGAGCAGTACTTC. It encodes CSVKAGGASYEQYF.

This clone occurred many times. V usage is TRBV10-3 and J usage is TRBJ2-3; 7 nucleotides align to TRBD2. CDR3 length equals 16 residues. V trimming: 0 bases; J trimming: 3 bases; junction bases outside the gene matches: 6. Per the germline V gene, CDR1 is ENHRY and CDR2 is SYGVKD. The CDR3 nucleotides read TGTGCCATCAGTGAGTCCGCGGGAGATGTAACAGATACGCAGTATTTT. Translated, it gives CAISESAGDVTDTQYF.

In this sample, this clone turned up a few times. This chain uses TRBV28 with TRBJ2-2, with 7 nucleotides matching TRBD1. Germline trimming cut 7 bases from V and 4 bases from J; bases unmatched to any gene: 9. This CDR3 spans 15 amino acids. Per the germline V gene, CDR1 is MDHEN and CDR2 is SYDVKM. CDR3 region: CASTLQGRATGELFF. The DNA for the CDR3 is TGTGCCAGCACCCTACAGGGGCGGGCCACCGGGGAGCTGTTTTTT. The full variable domain, its missing parts supplied by reference TRBV28 and TRBJ2-2, is DVKVTQSSRYLVKRTGEKVFLECVQDMDHENMFWYRQDPGLGLRLIYFSYDVKMKEKGDIPEGYSVSREKKERFSLILESASTNQTSMYLCASTLQGRATGELFFGEGSRLTVL.